The subject of this entry is one T cell receptor (beta chain). Its target antigen remains unknown. Per-base qualities were not stored, and no clone one base away is much larger. The sample is drawn from a study of Tregs in tolerant kidney transplant recipients (dated by TCRdb to about 2019). Regarding the research as a whole: TCRbeta sequencing was used in the study to identify donor-specific regulatory T cells before combined kidney and bone marrow transplantation, and the identified cells were then tracked after transplant. What the study reported, not specific to this receptor: Expanding Tregs with activated donor B cells appeared to identify the most biologically relevant and donor-specific TCRbeta repertoire. Because only a small number of patients were included, the study had limitations, and the results will need to be validated in larger populations as well as under other immunosuppression protocols. Donor-specific Treg expansion was found to exceed global Treg expansion in tolerant patients, suggesting antigen-driven rather than nonspecific expansion. PCR primers changed over time for some patients, so nucleotide-level comparison across those patients' samples was not possible. Although technical replication error seemed to be minimal, the question of biological reproducibility was not addressed directly.

Genomic DNA was extracted from sorted cells with the QIAGEN DNeasy Blood and Tissue Kit for TCRbeta CDR3 sequencing. High-throughput TCRbeta CDR3 sequencing was carried out commercially through immunoSEQ, with PCR amplification with bias correction and internal controls included. As for the authors' bioinformatics: Unique productive TCRbeta sequences were defined by CDR3 nucleotide sequence when primers matched and otherwise by CDR3 amino acid sequence together with Vbeta and Jbeta genes. Sorting error was corrected by removing sequences shared between sorted populations at a frequency ratio of 2:1 or less, and the remaining shared sequences were assigned to the higher population. Donor-reactive sequences were defined as at least 5-fold expanded in CFSE-low cells versus unstimulated cells, with frequency of at least 0.01% in CFSE-low cells. Repertoire divergence was quantified by Jensen-Shannon divergence calculated from the top 100 TCRbeta sequences ranked by frequency. For samples with multiple sequencing runs, sorting error was corrected in each run separately before the runs were combined. As stored in TCRdb, this immuneACCESS dataset retains in-frame rearrangements with V and J assigned. A fraction of the clones does not appear; measured against another copy, unresolved V genes explain less than half of the discrepancy, and the remainder lacks a known reason. V, J and clone size are taken as reported in that table, and D and trimming were inferred from the DNA itself. In all, the sample holds 50,000 or so clones, and roughly nine tenths of those were seen once. The ten largest clones represent roughly 15% of the sample.

From V the trimming removes 5 bases and from J it removes 3 bases, while the gene matches leave 5 bases of the junction unaccounted for. Sequences SGHAT (CDR1) and FQNNGV (CDR2) are obtained from the germline V gene. Taken from cysteine to phenylalanine, the CDR3 has 14 residues. Of the read, only the CDR3 DNA is kept; its 42 bases are in frame from base 1. The transplants used related donors along with nonmyeloablative bone marrow transplantation, and in the human trials mixed chimerism was transient. Thawed PBMCs were FACS-sorted into unstimulated Tregs (CD4+CD25+CD127-), CD4+ non-Tregs (CD4+CD25-), CD4 cells and CD8 cells. 4 combined kidney and bone marrow transplant recipients from the ITN036ST trial were included as patients, and samples were available only from these trial subjects. Healthy control blood was separated into PBMCs by Ficoll density gradient and cryopreserved, and patient PBMCs were collected both before and after transplant.

The chain was built from TRBV11-2 and TRBJ2-3, and 7 junctional nucleotides match TRBD1. This TCR derives from a human patient who received a combined kidney and bone marrow transplant. Some T cells may be donor cells from the graft after a transplant. Specimen: CD8+ T cells from blood (PBMCs), collected 24 months after the transplant. Read as DNA, the sequence is TGTGCCAGCAGCCCCTACAGGGGAACAGATACGCAGTATTTT. This gives the protein CASSPYRGTDTQYF.